Each of the 8 T cell receptor beta chains below was sequenced from the same sample in a study of T cell repertoires in cytomegalovirus infection. TCRdb re-called the reads through MiXCR, storing one row per CDR3 protein. The repertoire holds 250,000 or so distinct CDR3 sequences, with about 12% as singletons. The sequenced sample consisted of PBMCs. Every receptor here comes from a human donor in good health (CMV status not recorded). Some clones in this sample may be carry-over from other donors' samples.

This clonotype was seen ten or more times. This chain links TRBV6-1 with TRBJ2-5; TRBD2 might be the D (6 bases). The CDR3 has 16 residues. V shed 6 bases and J shed 1 base, with 18 bases lying between them. Germline CDR1 is MNHNS and CDR2 is SASEGT. CDR3 sequence reads: CASRDPGTQGQETQYF. As DNA, the CDR3 is TGTGCCAGCAGGGACCCCGGGACTCAGGGCCAAGAGACCCAGTACTTC.

This clonotype was seen ten or more times. The rearrangement joins TRBV4-2 to TRBJ1-3; a weak D match, TRBD1 (5 bases). V dropped 1 base and J dropped 2 bases, with 9 bases sitting between them. There are 15 residues in the CDR3. Germline assignment: CDR1 LGHNA and CDR2 YNFKEQ. DNA for the CDR3: TGTGCCAGCAGCCAAGTCATAGGGGCTGGAAACACCATATATTTT. This encodes CASSQVIGAGNTIYF.

The sample holds a few counts of this clonotype. CDR3 nucleotides: TGCGCCAGCAGCTTGGCGGCAGACAACACTGAAGCTTTCTTT. Translating it yields CASSLAADNTEAFF. The chain joins TRBV5-1 to TRBJ1-1; no reliable D call. V dropped 0 bases and J dropped 2 bases, with 8 bases sitting between them. Germline V gene lookup returns CDR1 SGHRS and CDR2 YFSETQ. The CDR3 has 14 amino acids. Based on the CDR3 plus reference TRBV5-1 and TRBJ1-1, the full variable domain is KAGVTQTPRYLIKTRGQQVTLSCSPISGHRSVSWYQQTPGQGLQFLFEYFSETQRNKGNFPGRFSGRQFSNSRSEMNVSTLELGDSALYLCASSLAADNTEAFFGQGTRLTVV.

Comment on this clonotype: At one end the junction does not follow the germline gene, possibly because of a read error. The chain is built from TRBV7-3 and TRBJ2-1; the match to TRBD1 covers 8 bases. Germline V lookup: CDR1 SGHTA, CDR2 FQGTGA. The CDR3 consists of 13 residues. The DNA of the CDR3 is TGTGCCAGCAGCTGGACAGGGAACAATGTGCAGTTCTTC. This encodes CASSWTGNNVQFF.

The J gene is TRBJ2-1, the V gene TRBV2; 8 nucleotides agree with TRBD2. CDR1 SNHLY and CDR2 FYNNEI come from the germline V gene. V shed 6 bases and J 6 bases; nucleotides not matched to a gene: 7. CDR3 size: 14 residues. The CDR3 is CASRGSGGRNEQFF. The CDR3 nucleotides read TGTGCCAGCAGGGGCAGCGGGGGTCGCAATGAGCAGTTCTTC.

This chain joins TRBV6-8 and TRBJ1-5, with 7 bases that match TRBD1. V shed 6 bases, J shed 0 bases, and the junction held 5 bases outside the gene matches. The CDR3 has 15 amino acids. Germline assignment: CDR1 MNHGY and CDR2 SAAAGT. CDR3 nucleotide sequence: TGTGCCAGCAGGGGAGGACAGGCTAGCAATCAGCCCCAGCATTTT. It encodes CASRGGQASNQPQHF.

This clonotype was seen ten or more times. For the CDR3, the DNA is TGTGCCAGCAGCGTATCGGGACACCCAGTTGATACGCAGTATTTT. Amino acids: CASSVSGHPVDTQYF. The rearrangement links TRBV7-2 to TRBJ2-3; the D gene is possibly TRBD1 (6 bases). This CDR3 is 15 amino acids long. The germline V gene has CDR1 SGHTA and CDR2 FQGNSA. Deletions cut 5 bases from V and 6 bases from J, with 18 bases between.

This clonotype was seen a few times. The chain is built from TRBV19 and TRBJ1-5; D is ambiguous. The CDR3 is made up of 15 amino acids. V gave up 3 bases and J gave up 2 bases, with 11 bases separating them. The germline V gene encodes CDR1 LNHDA and CDR2 SQIVND (reference sequence). The CDR3 sequence: CASSISWGGNQPQHF. The CDR3 nucleotides are TGTGCCAGTAGTATCTCCTGGGGTGGCAATCAGCCCCAGCATTTT.